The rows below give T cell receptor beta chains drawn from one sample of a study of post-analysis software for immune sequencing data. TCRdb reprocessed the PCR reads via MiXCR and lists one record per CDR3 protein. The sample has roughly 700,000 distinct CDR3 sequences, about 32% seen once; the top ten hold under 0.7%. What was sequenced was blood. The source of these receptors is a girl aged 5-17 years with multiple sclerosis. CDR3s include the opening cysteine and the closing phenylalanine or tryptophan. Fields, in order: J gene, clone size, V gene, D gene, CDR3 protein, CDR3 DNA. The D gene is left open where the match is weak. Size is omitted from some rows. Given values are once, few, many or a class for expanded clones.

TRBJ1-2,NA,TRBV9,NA,CASSVDGSYGYTF,TGTGCCAGCAGCGTGGACGGGTCTTATGGCTACACCTTC
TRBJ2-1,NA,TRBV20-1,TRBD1,CSARRRDSRSGQFF,TGCAGTGCTAGACGCAGGGACAGCCGATCGGGGCAGTTCTTC
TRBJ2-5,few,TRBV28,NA,CASSWAGRGAETQYF,TGTGCCAGCAGTTGGGCCGGCAGGGGGGCGGAGACCCAGTACTTC
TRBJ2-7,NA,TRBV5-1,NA,CASSLFGQREQYF,TGCGCCAGCAGCTTGTTTGGACAGAGGGAGCAGTACTTC
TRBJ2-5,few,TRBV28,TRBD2,CASSTTGTIGSKQYF,TGTGCCAGCAGCACCACCGGGACTATAGGGAGCAAGCAGTACTTC
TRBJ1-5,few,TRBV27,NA,CASTQRRNQPQHF,TGTGCCAGCACCCAACGGAGAAATCAGCCCCAGCATTTT
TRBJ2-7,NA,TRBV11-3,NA,CASSLGKGISYEQYF,TGTGCCAGCAGCTTAGGGAAGGGAATTTCCTACGAGCAGTACTTC
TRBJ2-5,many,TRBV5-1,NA,CASSLGVGETQYF,TGTGCCAGCAGCTTAGGCGTAGGGGAGACCCAGTACTTC
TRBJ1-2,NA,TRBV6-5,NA,CASRTLRDTYGYTF,TGTGCCAGCAGAACCCTCCGGGACACCTATGGCTACACCTTC
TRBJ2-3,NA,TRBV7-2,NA,CASSFDRRTDTQYF,TGTGCCAGCAGCTTTGACAGGCGCACAGATACGCAGTATTTT
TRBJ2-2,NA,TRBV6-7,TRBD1,CASSILDQPDRFSGELFF,TGTGCCAGCAGTATCCTGGACCAGCCGGACAGGTTTTCCGGGGAGCTGTTTTTT
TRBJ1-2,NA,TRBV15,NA,CATSSRGNYGYTF,TGTGCCACCAGCAGTCGAGGGAACTATGGCTACACCTTC
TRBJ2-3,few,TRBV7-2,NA,CASSLGGGRLDTQYF,TGTGCCAGCAGCCTAGGGGGGGGGCGTCTTGATACGCAGTATTTT
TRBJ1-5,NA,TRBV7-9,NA,CASSGRTEPRHF,TGTGCCAGCAGCGGCCGGACAGAGCCCCGGCATTTT